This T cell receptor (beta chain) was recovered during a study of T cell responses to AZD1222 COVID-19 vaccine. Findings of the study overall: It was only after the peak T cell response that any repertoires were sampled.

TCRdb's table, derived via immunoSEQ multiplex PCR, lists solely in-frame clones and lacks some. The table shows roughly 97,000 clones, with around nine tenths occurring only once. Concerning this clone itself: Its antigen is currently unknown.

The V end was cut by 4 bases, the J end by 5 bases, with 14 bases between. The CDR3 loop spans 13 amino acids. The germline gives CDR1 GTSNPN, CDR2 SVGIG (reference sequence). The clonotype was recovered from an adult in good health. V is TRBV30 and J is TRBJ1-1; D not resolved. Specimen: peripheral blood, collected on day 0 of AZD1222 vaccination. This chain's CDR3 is CAWTRNKRTEAFF. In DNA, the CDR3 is TGTGCCTGGACTCGTAACAAGAGGACTGAAGCTTTCTTT.